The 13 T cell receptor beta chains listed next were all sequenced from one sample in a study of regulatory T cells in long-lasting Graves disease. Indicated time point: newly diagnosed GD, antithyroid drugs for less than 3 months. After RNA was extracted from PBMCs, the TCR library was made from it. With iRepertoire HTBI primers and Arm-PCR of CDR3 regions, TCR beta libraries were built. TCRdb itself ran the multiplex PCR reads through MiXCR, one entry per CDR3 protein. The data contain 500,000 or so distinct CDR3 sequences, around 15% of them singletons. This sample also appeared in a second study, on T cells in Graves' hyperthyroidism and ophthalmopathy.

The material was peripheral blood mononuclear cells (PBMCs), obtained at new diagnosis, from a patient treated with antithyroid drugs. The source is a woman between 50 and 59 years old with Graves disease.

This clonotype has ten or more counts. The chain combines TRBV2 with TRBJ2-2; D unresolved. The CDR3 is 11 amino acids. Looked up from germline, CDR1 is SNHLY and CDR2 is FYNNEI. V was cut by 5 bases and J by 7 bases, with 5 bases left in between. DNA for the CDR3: TGTGCCAGCAGTCCCGGCGGGGAGCTGTTTTTT. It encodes CASSPGGELFF. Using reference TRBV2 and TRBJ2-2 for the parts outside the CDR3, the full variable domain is EPEVTQTPSHQVTQMGQEVILRCVPISNHLYFYWYRQILGQKVEFLVSFYNNEISEKSEIFDDQFSVERPDGSNFTLKIRSTKLEDSAMYFCASSPGGELFFGEGSRLTVL.

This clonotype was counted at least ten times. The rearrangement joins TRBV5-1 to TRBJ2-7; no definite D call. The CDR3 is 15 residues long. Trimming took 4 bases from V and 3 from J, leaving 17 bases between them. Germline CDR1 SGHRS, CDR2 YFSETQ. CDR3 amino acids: CASSLQVGTLYEQYF. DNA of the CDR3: TGCGCCAGCAGCCTCCAGGTTGGTACCCTCTACGAGCAGTACTTC.

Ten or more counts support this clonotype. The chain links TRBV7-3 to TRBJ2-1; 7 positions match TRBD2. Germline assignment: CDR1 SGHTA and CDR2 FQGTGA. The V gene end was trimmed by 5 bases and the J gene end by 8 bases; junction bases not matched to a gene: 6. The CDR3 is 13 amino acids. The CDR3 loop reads CASSPQRDYEQFF. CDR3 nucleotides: TGTGCCAGCAGCCCCCAGCGGGACTATGAGCAGTTCTTC.

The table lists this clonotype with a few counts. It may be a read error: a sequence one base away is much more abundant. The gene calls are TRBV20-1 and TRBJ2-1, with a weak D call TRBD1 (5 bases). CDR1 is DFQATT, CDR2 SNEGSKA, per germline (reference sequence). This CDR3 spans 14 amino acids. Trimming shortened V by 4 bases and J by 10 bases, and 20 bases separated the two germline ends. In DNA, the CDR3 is TGCAGTGCTAAAGTCAGGGTCCGGCGGTACGAGCAGTTCTTC. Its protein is CSAKVRVRRYEQFF.

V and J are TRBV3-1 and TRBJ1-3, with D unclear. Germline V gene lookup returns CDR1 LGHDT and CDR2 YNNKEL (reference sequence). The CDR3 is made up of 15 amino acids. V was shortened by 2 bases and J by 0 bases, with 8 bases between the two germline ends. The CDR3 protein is CASSQQLFSGNTIYF. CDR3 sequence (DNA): TGTGCCAGCAGCCAACAGCTCTTCTCTGGAAACACCATATATTTT.

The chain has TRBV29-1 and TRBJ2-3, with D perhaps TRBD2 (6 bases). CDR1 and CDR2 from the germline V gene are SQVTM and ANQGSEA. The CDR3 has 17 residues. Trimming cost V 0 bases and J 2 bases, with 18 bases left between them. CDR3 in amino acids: CSVEERGSGGPTDTQYF. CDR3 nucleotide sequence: TGCAGCGTTGAAGAAAGAGGTTCCGGGGGACCCACAGATACGCAGTATTTT.

The CDR3 here is CASRAGTAETYEQYF. The CDR3 region has the DNA TGTGCCAGCAGGGCCGGGACAGCCGAAACCTACGAGCAGTACTTC. This chain uses TRBV2 with TRBJ2-7, with 7 bases that match TRBD1. CDR1 is SNHLY and CDR2 is FYNNEI in the germline V gene. V was pared by 6 bases and J by 2 bases, with 10 bases of the junction left unmatched. The CDR3 extends over 15 amino acids.

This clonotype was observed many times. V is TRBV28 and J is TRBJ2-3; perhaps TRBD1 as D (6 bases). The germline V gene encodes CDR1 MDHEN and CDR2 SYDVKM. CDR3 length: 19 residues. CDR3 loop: CDARPLSRTETGHTDTQYF. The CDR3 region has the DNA TGTGACGCCCGCCCTTTATCCCGGACAGAAACAGGGCACACAGATACGCAGTATTTT.

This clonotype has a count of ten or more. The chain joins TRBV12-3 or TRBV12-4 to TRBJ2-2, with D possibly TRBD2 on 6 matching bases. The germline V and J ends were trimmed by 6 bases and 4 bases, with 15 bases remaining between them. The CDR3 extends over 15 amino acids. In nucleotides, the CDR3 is TGTGCCAGCAGACCACGAGGAGGGATCACCGGGGAGCTGTTTTTT. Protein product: CASRPRGGITGELFF.

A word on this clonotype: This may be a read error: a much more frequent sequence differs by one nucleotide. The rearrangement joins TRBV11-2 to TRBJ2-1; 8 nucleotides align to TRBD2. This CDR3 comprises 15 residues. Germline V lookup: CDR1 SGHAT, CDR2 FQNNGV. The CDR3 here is CASRAAGVGYNERFF. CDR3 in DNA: TGTGCCAGCAGGGCAGCGGGAGTAGGTTACAATGAGCGGTTCTTC.

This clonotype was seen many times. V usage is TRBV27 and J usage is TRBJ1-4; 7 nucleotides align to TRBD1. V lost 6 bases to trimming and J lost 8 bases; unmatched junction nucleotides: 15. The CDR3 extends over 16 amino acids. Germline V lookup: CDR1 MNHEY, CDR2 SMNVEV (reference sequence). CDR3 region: CASRLGTGDETEKLFF. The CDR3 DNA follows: TGTGCCAGCAGATTAGGAACAGGGGACGAAACAGAAAAACTGTTTTTT.

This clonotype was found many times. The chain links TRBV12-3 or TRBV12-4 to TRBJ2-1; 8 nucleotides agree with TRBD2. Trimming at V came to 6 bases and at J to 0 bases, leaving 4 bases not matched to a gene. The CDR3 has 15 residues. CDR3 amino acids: CASSNLAGSYNEQFF. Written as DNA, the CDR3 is TGTGCCAGCAGCAACCTAGCGGGCTCCTACAATGAGCAGTTCTTC.

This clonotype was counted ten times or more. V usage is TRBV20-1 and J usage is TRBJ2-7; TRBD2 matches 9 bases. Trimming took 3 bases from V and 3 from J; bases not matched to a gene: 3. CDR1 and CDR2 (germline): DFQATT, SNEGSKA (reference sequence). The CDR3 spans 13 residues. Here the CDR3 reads CSARLAGLYEQYF. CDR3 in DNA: TGCAGTGCTAGGCTAGCGGGGCTCTACGAGCAGTACTTC.